This T cell receptor (beta chain) was observed in a study of T-cell reconstitution after alpha-beta-depleted transplantation in children. CDR3 length: 16 residues. After removal of 4 bases from V and 6 bases from J, the junction contained 8 bases not matched to a gene. Germline values: CDR1 SGHRS, CDR2 YFSETQ. This clonotype came up a few times. A library of TCRbeta sequences, prepared with unique molecular identifiers, was generated. TCRdb re-called the PCR reads with MiXCR, one entry per CDR3 protein. The sample lists around 400,000 distinct CDR3 sequences, around 9.9% occurring once. The sequenced sample was PBMCs from the stem cell graft donor, obtained from the stem cell graft. The rearrangement links TRBV5-1 to TRBJ2-7; TRBD2 matches 15 bases. The source is a human donor who donated a stem cell graft to a child with acute myeloid leukemia. Written as DNA, the CDR3 is TGCGCCAGCAGCCTAGGACTAGCGGGAGGGCCTGGCGAGCAGTACTTC. This translates into CASSLGLAGGPGEQYF.